Sequencing of this TCR beta chain was carried out in a study of regulatory T cells in long-lasting Graves disease (dated by TCRdb to the early 2020s). Concerning the study at large: In the newly diagnosed Graves' disease group, patients had been taking antithyroid drugs for less than 3 months. A total of roughly 35 samples were covered by TCR sequencing, comprising about 13 persistent and roughly 20 newly diagnosed Graves' disease patients. The study was conducted in China and was registered as a clinical trial. This study used TCR sequencing and RNA sequencing of peripheral blood to compare persistent Graves' disease patients against newly diagnosed Graves' disease patients.

The germline ends are 12 bases apart after V is trimmed by 7 bases and J by 0 bases. The CDR3 covers 14 residues, taking in both the cysteine and the phenylalanine. Only the CDR3 portion is preserved as DNA: 42 bases, with reading frame beginning at the first base. CDR1 and CDR2, per the germline V gene, are MNHNS and SASEGT. Beyond this particular receptor, the publication reports: Patients with persistent disease shared more public clonotypes (around 2,500) than newly diagnosed patients did (about 1,000). TRBV28, TRBJ1-2 and TRBJ2-5 were preferentially used in persistent disease, while TRBV20-1 and TRBJ2-1 were favored in newly diagnosed disease. Compared with newly diagnosed patients, persistent Graves' disease patients had lower TCR Shannon entropy and fewer highly expanded clones, which suggests clonal expansion. Only peripheral blood was studied, because thyroid tissue, the primary lesion, was inaccessible. Sequencing and analysis were restricted to the TCR beta chain. The authors acknowledged the small sample size as a limitation that may reduce accuracy.

Interpreted using the paper, the time point label stands for: newly diagnosed GD, antithyroid drugs for less than 3 months. RNA was extracted from PBMCs in TRIzol for both TCR sequencing and RNA sequencing. The diagnosis of Graves' disease was made according to American Thyroid Association guidelines. Recruitment of patients was carried out at an endocrinology department in Xi'an, China. From each patient, 8 to 10 milliliters of peripheral blood was collected into an EDTA anticoagulant tube. Ficoll Paque Plus density gradient separation was used to isolate PBMCs, and no further T cell sorting was done. RNA quality was checked with an Agilent 2100 Bioanalyzer and agarose gel, and concentration with a NanoDrop 2000. Libraries were made using multiplex PCR. Reads for this sample came from an Illumina HiSeq 4000. CDR3 regions were amplified by Arm-PCR with iRepertoire HTBI primers to construct TCR beta libraries. Before sequencing, the PCR products went through gel purification. The authors processed their data as follows. Gene usage analysis of CDR3 amino acid clonotypes used the roughly 60 TRBV and approximately 13 TRBJ segments found across samples. COPE and FqMerger were used to merge the filtered high-quality paired reads into contigs. BLAST was used to align contigs to the IMGT TRBV, TRBD and TRBJ reference genes, and CDR3 was defined following IMGT. Clonotypes above 0.1% frequency were classified as highly expanded clones. Shannon entropy served as the measure of repertoire diversity, while the Gini coefficient captured V-J evenness. Public clonotypes were defined as clonotypes shared by more than one individual. In TCRdb, the public reads were trimmed at Q25 with fastp and aligned with MiXCR, with productive beta chains retained. Rows merge per CDR3 protein into single entries with the most common DNA and genes. TCRdb's processing, not the authors', yielded these V and J calls. The sample table lists some 560,000 distinct CDR3 sequences, roughly a sixth of them with a count of one. Roughly 25% of the sample is taken by the ten largest.

This clonotype was counted ten times or more. No antigen is known for it. Per-nucleotide qualities are absent, and no much larger clonotype sits a single base away. These data were likewise used in another study, on T cells in Graves' hyperthyroidism and ophthalmopathy. The other study reports the following: Graves' hyperthyroidism was defined as stable when no progression to ophthalmopathy occurred over 18 months of follow-up. Hyperthyroidism patients were newly diagnosed, with disease duration under 2 months, and aged 18 to 65 years. Patients with uncontrolled infections, other autoimmune diseases, pregnancy or lactation were excluded. Diagnoses relied on clinical symptoms, serum thyroxine and TRAb, thyroid ultrasound and orbital computed tomography. A first-round RT-PCR of the TCR CDR3 used the HTBI primer set with the Qiagen OneStep RT-PCR kit. Most expanded thyroid clonotypes (frequency above 0.001) were also detected in blood, suggesting blood repertoires may reflect thyroid immune responses. Ophthalmopathy was separated from stable hyperthyroidism by a 13 V-J signature model, with just over 85% sensitivity and 81% to 82% specificity obtained in cross-validation and 80%/75% obtained in testing. In validation, progression to ophthalmopathy was predicted by the model with 65% to 71% sensitivity and about 72% specificity, a median of around 5.9 months before onset. TCR V-J signatures able to tell the groups apart were searched for in a discovery cohort of around 95 patients, of whom around 42 had Graves' ophthalmopathy and about 60 had stable Graves' hyperthyroidism. Whether ophthalmopathy could be predicted prospectively was tested in an independent validation cohort made up of about 20 hyperthyroidism patients plus 17 patients who later progressed to ophthalmopathy. The roughly 91 discovery patients were randomly divided into training and test sets at a 7:3 ratio. Thyroid tissue and blood T-cell repertoires from several Graves' hyperthyroidism patients were also compared in the study. After blood sampling, hyperthyroidism patients were treated with methimazole at a starting dose of 30 mg daily, and ophthalmopathy patients were treated with high-dose intravenous methylprednisolone. Libraries were constructed in a second round of multiplex PCR, after which size selection and purification were carried out. The libraries were sequenced on an Illumina HiSeq2000 using paired-end 100 bp reads. SOAPnuke was used to process the raw data, with reads discarded if the reads contained adapters or uncalled bases, had a mean Phred below 15, or lacked an exact constant-primer or identifier match. COPE v1.2.5 was used to merge the high-quality paired reads, and each unique nucleotide sequence was defined as a clonotype. MiTCR v1.1 was used to align the clonotypes against IMGT TRBV, TRBD and TRBJ reference segments. The analysis was restricted to V-J combinations with a frequency above 0.0001, which together covered approximately 99% of the repertoires. A TCS score was defined as the ratio between F50 (clonal expansion) and ExV (chaos), using BLOSUM62-based TCRdist between CDR3 peptides within each V-J. Welch's t-statistics and random forest reduced 450 to 600 V-J features to 13, which were used in a naive Bayes classifier (R e1071). No statistical method was used to set the sample size in advance, and investigators knew the group allocation. According to the paper, TCR Vbeta CDR3 sequencing was carried out on 135 peripheral blood samples, which came from over 40 ophthalmopathy, 75 to 80 hyperthyroidism and some 17 progressor patients.

This sequence was found in a woman aged 35-65 years with Graves disease. Donor details come from another sample of the same person, matched by shared clones. Sample: peripheral blood mononuclear cells (PBMCs), taken at new diagnosis, from a patient treated with antithyroid drugs. The receptor chain draws on TRBV6-1 and TRBJ1-1; TRBD1 could be the D gene, as 5 bases match. In nucleotides, the sequence is TGTGCCAGCATGGTGGCGGGGGTGAACACTGAAGCTTTCTTT. The encoded protein is CASMVAGVNTEAFF.